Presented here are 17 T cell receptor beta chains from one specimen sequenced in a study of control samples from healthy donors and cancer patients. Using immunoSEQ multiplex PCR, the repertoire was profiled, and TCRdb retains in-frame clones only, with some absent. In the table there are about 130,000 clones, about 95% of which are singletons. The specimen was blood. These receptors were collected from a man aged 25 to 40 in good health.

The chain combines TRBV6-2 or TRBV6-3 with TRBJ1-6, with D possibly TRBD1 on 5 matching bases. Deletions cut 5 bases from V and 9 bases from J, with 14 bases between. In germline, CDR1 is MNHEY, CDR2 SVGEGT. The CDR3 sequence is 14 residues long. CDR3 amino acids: CASSLRGGVSPLHF. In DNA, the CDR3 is TGTGCCAGCAGTCTCCGTGGGGGGGTTTCACCCCTCCACTTT.

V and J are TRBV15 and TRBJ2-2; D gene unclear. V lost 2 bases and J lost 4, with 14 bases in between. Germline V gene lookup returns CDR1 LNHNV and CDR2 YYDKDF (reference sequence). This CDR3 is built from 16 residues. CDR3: CATSRSRKSFTGELFF. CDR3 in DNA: TGTGCCACCAGCAGATCTAGGAAGTCATTCACCGGGGAGCTGTTTTTT. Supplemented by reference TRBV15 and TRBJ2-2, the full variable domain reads DAMVIQNPRYQVTQFGKPVTLSCSQTLNHNVMYWYQQKSSQAPKLLFHYYDKDFNNEADTPDNFQSRRPNTSFCFLDIRSPGLGDTAMYLCATSRSRKSFTGELFFGEGSRLTVL.

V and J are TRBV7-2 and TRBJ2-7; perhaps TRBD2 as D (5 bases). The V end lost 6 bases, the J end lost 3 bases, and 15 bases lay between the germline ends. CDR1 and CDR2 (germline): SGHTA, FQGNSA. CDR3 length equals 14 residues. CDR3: CASRGRVMIYEQYF. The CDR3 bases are TGTGCCAGCAGGGGGAGAGTGATGATCTACGAGCAGTACTTC.

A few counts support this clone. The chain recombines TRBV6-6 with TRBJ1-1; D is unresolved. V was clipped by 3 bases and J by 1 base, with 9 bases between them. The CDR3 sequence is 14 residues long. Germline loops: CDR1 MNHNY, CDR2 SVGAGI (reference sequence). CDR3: CASSYFTQNTEAFF. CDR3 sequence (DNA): TGTGCCAGCAGTTATTTCACACAGAACACTGAAGCTTTCTTT.

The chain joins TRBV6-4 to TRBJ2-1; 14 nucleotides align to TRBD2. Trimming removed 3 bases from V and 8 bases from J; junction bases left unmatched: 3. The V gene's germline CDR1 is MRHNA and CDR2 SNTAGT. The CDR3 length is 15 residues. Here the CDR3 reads CASSETSGGADEQFF. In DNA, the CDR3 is TGTGCCAGCAGTGAGACTAGCGGGGGGGCCGATGAGCAGTTCTTC.

DNA for the CDR3: TGTGCCAGTAGCCAATCGGGGGGCGGCGGCTACACCTTC. The encoded protein is CASSQSGGGGYTF. J is TRBJ1-2 and V is TRBV19; a possible D gene is TRBD1 (6 bases). Trimming cost V 6 bases and J 8 bases, with 16 bases left between them. Germline-derived CDR1 and CDR2 are LNHDA and SQIVND (reference sequence). The CDR3 contains 13 residues.

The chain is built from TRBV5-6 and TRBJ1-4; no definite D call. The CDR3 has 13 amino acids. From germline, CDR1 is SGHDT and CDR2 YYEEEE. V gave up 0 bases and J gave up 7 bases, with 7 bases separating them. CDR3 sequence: CASSLDVGEKLFF. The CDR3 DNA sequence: TGTGCCAGCAGCTTGGACGTGGGTGAAAAACTGTTTTTT.

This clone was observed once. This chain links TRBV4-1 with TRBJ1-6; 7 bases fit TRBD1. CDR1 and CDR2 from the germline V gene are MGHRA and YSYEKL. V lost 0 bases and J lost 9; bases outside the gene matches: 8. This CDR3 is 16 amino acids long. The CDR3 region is CASSQDGKGASSPLHF. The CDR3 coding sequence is TGCGCCAGCAGCCAAGATGGGAAGGGGGCGAGTTCACCCCTCCACTTT.

The CDR3 spells CASSQSGQASSYEQYF. The CDR3 nucleotides are TGTGCCAGCAGCCAATCGGGACAGGCGAGCTCCTACGAGCAGTACTTC. The V and J genes are TRBV14 and TRBJ2-7; 8 positions match TRBD1. The CDR3 consists of 16 residues. Per germline, CDR1 SGHDN and CDR2 FVKESK. The trim removed 2 bases at V and 0 bases at J, leaving 6 bases unmatched.

The CDR3 region is CASSFSPGQGALNTEAFF. CDR3 coding DNA: TGTGCCAGCAGCTTTTCTCCGGGACAGGGGGCTTTGAACACTGAAGCTTTCTTT. This chain uses TRBV7-6 with TRBJ1-1, with 12 bases matching TRBD1. Trimming removed 3 bases from V and 0 bases from J; junction bases left unmatched: 8. Germline CDR1 reads SGHVS; CDR2 reads FNYEAQ. This CDR3 region has 18 residues. The full variable domain, with the rest looked up from reference TRBV7-6 and TRBJ1-1, is GAGVSQSPRYKVTKRGQDVALRCDPISGHVSLYWYRQALGQGPEFLTYFNYEAQQDKSGLPNDRFSAERPEGSISTLTIQRTEQRDSAMYRCASSFSPGQGALNTEAFFGQGTRLTVV.

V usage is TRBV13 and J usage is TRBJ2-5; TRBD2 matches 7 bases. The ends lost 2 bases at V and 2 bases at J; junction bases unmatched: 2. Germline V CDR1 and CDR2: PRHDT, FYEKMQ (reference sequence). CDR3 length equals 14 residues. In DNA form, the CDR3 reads TGTGCCAGCAGCTTAAGGGAGGGGCAAGAGACCCAGTACTTC. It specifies CASSLREGQETQYF.

The CDR3 sequence: CASSGGGAVSTDTQYF. The CDR3 DNA reads TGTGCCAGCAGTGGCGGGGGGGCCGTGAGCACAGATACGCAGTATTTT. This chain connects TRBV28 to TRBJ2-3; 9 bases are shared with TRBD2. This CDR3 is 16 amino acids long. The V gene end was trimmed by 5 bases and the J gene end by 0 bases; junction bases not matched to a gene: 6. CDR1 and CDR2 (germline): MDHEN, SYDVKM.

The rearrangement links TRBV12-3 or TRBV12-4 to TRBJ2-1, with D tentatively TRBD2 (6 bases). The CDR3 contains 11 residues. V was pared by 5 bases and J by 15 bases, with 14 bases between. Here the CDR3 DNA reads TGTGCCAGCAGTGACGGGACTTCGCCGTTCTTC. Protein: CASSDGTSPFF.

Here the CDR3 DNA reads TGTGCCAGCAGCTCCGGGACAGGGGCTAATCAGCCCCAGCATTTT. Residues: CASSSGTGANQPQHF. The chain uses TRBV5-6 and TRBJ1-5; 10 positions agree with TRBD1. CDR1 is SGHDT, CDR2 YYEEEE, per germline. Trimming at V came to 3 bases and at J to 4 bases, leaving 4 bases not matched to a gene. The CDR3 consists of 15 residues.

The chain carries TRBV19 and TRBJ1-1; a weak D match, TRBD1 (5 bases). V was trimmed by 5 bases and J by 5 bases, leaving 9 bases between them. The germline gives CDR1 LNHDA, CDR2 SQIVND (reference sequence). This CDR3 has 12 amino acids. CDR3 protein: CASSLGLTEAFF. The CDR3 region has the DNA TGTGCCAGTAGTTTGGGGCTTACTGAAGCTTTCTTT.

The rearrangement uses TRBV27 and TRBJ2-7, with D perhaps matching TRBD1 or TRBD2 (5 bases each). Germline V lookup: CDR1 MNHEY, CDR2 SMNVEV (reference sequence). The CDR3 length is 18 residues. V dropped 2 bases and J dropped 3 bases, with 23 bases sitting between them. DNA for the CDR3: TGTGCCAGCAGTTTAACCGGTCCCTCGATCCTGGGGGACTACGAGCAGTACTTC. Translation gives CASSLTGPSILGDYEQYF.

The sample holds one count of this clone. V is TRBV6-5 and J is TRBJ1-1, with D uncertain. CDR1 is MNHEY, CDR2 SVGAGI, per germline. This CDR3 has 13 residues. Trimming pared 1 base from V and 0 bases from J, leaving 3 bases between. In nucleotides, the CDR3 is TGTGCCAGCAGTTACTGGGTGAACACTGAAGCTTTCTTT. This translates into CASSYWVNTEAFF.